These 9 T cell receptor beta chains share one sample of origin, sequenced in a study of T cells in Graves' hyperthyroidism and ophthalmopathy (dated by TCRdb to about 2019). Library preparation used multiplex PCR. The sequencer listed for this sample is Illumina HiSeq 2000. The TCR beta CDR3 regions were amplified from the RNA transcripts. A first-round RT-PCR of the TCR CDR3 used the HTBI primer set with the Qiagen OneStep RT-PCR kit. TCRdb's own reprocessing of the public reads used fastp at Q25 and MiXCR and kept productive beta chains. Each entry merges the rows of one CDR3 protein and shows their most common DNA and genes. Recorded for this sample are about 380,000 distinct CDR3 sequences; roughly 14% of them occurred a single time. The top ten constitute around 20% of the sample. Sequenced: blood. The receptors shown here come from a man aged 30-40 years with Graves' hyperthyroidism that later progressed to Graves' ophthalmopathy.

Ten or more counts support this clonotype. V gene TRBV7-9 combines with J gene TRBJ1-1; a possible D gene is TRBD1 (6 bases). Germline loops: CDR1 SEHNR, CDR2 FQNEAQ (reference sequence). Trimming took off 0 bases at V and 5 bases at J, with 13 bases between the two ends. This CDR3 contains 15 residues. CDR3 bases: TGTGCCAGCAGCTTAGCGTTGGGGGCCAAGACTGAAGCTTTCTTT. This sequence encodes CASSLALGAKTEAFF.

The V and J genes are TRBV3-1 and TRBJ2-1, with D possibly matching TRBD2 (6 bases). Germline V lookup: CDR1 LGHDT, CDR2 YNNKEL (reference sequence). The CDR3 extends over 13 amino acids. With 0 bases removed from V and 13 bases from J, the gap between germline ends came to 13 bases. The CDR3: CASSQDEGTRQFF. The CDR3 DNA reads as TGTGCCAGCAGCCAAGATGAGGGGACTCGCCAGTTCTTC.

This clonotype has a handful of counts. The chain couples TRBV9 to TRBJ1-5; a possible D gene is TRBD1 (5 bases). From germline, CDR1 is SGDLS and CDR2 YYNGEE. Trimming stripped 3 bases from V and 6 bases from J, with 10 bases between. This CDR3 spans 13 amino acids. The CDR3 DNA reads TGTGCCAGCAGCGGGGGGGTCACTCAGCCCCAGCATTTT. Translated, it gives CASSGGVTQPQHF. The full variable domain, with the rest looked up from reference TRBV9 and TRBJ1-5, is DSGVTQTPKHLITATGQRVTLRCSPRSGDLSVYWYQQSLDQGLQFLIQYYNGEERAKGNILERFSAQQFPDLHSELNLSSLELGDSALYFCASSGGVTQPQHFGDGTRLSIL.

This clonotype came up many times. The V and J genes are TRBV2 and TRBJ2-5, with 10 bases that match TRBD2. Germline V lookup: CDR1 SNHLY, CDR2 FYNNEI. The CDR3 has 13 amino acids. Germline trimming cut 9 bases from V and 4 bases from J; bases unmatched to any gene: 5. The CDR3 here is CARGTSATETQYF. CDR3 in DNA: TGTGCCAGGGGGACTAGCGCTACAGAGACCCAGTACTTC. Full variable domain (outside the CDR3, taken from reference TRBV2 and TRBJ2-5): EPEVTQTPSHQVTQMGQEVILRCVPISNHLYFYWYRQILGQKVEFLVSFYNNEISEKSEIFDDQFSVERPDGSNFTLKIRSTKLEDSAMYFCARGTSATETQYFGPGTRLLVL.

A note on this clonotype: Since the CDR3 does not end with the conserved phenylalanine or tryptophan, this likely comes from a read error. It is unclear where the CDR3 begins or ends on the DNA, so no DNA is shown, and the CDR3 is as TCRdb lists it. This CDR3 reads CASSNPGGANTEAFL. J is TRBJ1-1 and V is TRBV2; the table's TRBD1 call for D was not verified on the DNA. The CDR3 numbers 15 amino acids, ends counted. CDR1 is SNHLY and CDR2 is FYNNEI in the germline V gene.

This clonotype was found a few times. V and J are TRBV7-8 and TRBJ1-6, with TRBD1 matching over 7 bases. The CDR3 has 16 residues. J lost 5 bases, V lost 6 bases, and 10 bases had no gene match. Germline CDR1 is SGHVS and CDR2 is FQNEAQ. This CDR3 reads CASRGITTGNNSPLHF. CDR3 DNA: TGTGCCAGCAGAGGGATCACGACAGGGAATAATTCACCCCTCCACTTT.

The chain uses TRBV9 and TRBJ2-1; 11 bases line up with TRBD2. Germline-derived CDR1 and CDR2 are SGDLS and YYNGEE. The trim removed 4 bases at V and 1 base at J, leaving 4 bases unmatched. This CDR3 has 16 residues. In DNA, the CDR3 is TGTGCCAGCAGCCCGCGACTAGCGGGGTCCTACAATGAGCAGTTCTTC. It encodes CASSPRLAGSYNEQFF.

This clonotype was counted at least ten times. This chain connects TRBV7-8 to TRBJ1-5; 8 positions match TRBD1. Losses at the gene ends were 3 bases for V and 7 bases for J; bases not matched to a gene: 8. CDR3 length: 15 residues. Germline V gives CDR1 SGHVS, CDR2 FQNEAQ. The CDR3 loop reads CASSLDRVGGQPQHF. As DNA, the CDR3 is TGTGCCAGCAGCTTGGACAGGGTGGGGGGGCAGCCCCAGCATTTT.

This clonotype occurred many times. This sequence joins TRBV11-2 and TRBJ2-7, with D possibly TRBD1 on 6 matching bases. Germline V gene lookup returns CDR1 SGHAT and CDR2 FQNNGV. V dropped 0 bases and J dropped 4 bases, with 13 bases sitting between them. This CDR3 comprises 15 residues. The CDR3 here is CASSLEGGDRYEQYF. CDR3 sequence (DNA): TGTGCCAGCAGCTTAGAAGGGGGAGATAGGTACGAGCAGTACTTC.